These 3 T cell receptor beta chains came from one sample sequenced in a study of vaccination effects on CD4 cells after COVID-19. Their recognized antigens are unknown. Viral peptide pool expansion of antigen-specific CD4+ T cells preceded sequencing in the ViraFEST assay. A roughly 10-day culture period preceded the isolation of CD4+ T cells. This individual contracted SARS-CoV-2 between March and December 2020, as verified by PCR. Measured with immunoSEQ multiplex PCR; TCRdb has only the in-frame clones, and not every one. Seen here are around 49,000 clones, approximately 70% observed once, and the top ten hold roughly 30%. The specimen was CD4+ T cells from PBMCs cultured with a peptide pool, collected before COVID-19 vaccination. Every receptor here comes from a human donor who had a prior SARS-CoV-2 infection.

The chain recombines TRBV5-1 with TRBJ2-3; D gene ambiguous. The V end lost 0 bases, the J end lost 2 bases, and 13 bases lay between the germline ends. CDR1 SGHRS and CDR2 YFSETQ come from the germline V gene. The CDR3 is 16 residues long. In nucleotides, the CDR3 is TGCGCCAGCAGCTTGGTCGGCGGCGGAGACACAGATACGCAGTATTTT. This gives the protein CASSLVGGGDTDTQYF.

V gene TRBV5-6 combines with J gene TRBJ1-3, with no clear D. CDR3 length: 14 amino acids. The germline CDR1 and CDR2 sequences are SGHDT and YYEEEE. V lost 0 bases and J lost 7, with 11 bases in between. The CDR3 coding sequence is TGTGCCAGCAGCTTGGTGCCCACCGGGAACACCATATATTTT. Its translation: CASSLVPTGNTIYF.

The chain carries TRBV2 and TRBJ1-1, with TRBD1 identical over 9 bases. From germline, CDR1 is SNHLY and CDR2 FYNNEI. The CDR3 contains 14 residues. The V and J ends lost 4 bases and 5 bases, in that order; junction bases with no gene match: 5. CDR3 protein: CASSGRTGATEAFF. For the CDR3, the DNA is TGTGCCAGCAGTGGGAGGACAGGGGCTACTGAAGCTTTCTTT.